The present TCR beta chain was sequenced within a study of cytomegalovirus exposure and HLA in healthy donors. Overall study context: Findings of an earlier analysis included 117 million unique TCR beta sequences from 200 million or so T cells. Study-wide findings and caveats: From TCR beta sequences, most subjects' HLA-A and HLA-B alleles were reportedly predicted accurately. The records held CMV serostatus as the only immune exposure information.

A remark on this clone: The antigen is unknown.

The V end lost 7 bases, the J end lost 2 bases, and 12 bases lay between the germline ends. CDR3 length: 13 amino acids. Germline V gene sequence: CDR1 SGHNT, CDR2 YYREEE (reference sequence). PCR used 60 Vbeta primers and 13 Jbeta primers. Sequencing used immunoSEQ multiplex PCR; TCRdb keeps in-frame clones, though not all of them. The sample yields just over 65,000 clones, roughly 77% seen once. CMV serostatus was not recorded for this donor. The receptor comes from a human donor in good health. The chain recombines TRBV5-4 with TRBJ2-5; D ambiguous. Sequences were obtained from PBMCs. The CDR3 coding sequence is TGTGCCAGCGGGCGCTATAATCAAGAGACCCAGTACTTC. It translates to CASGRYNQETQYF.